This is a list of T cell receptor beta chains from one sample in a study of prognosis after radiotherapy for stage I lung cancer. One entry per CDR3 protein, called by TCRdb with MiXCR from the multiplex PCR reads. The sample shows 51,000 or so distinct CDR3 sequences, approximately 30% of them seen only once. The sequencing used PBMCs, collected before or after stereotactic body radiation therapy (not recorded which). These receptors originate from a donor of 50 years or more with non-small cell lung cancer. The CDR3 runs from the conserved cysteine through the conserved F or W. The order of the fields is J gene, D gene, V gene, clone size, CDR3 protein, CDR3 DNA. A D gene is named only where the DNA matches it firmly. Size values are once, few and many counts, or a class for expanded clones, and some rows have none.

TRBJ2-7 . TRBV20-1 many CSASRPGGAPYEQYF TGCAGTGCTAGCCGCCCCGGTGGTGCACCCTACGAGCAGTACTTC
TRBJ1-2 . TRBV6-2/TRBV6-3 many CASSQGHYGYTF TGTGCCAGCAGTCAAGGCCACTATGGCTACACCTTC
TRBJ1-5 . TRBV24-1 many CATTGDWPQHF TGTGCCACCACTGGAGATTGGCCCCAGCATTTT
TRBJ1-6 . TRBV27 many CASSSYGTLDTSPLHF TGTGCCAGCAGTTCCTACGGGACATTAGATACTTCACCCCTCCACTTT
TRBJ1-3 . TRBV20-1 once CSAISGNTIYF TGCAGTGCTATATCTGGAAACACCATATATTTT
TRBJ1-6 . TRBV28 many CASSLAGGHYNSPLHF TGTGCCAGCAGTTTGGCGGGGGGACACTATAATTCACCCCTCCACTTT
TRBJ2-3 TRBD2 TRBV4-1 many CASSILAGDRTDTQYF TGCGCCAGCAGTATTCTAGCGGGAGATCGTACAGATACGCAGTATTTT
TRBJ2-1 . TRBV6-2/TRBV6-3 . CASRGKGYNEQFF TGTGCCAGCAGAGGTAAGGGCTACAATGAGCAGTTCTTC
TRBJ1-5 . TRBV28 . CDSSLVGARQPQHF TGTGACAGCAGTTTGGTCGGGGCTCGTCAGCCACAGCATTTT
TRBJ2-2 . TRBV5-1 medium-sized CASSLVAGSRTGELFF TGCGCCAGCAGCTTGGTTGCGGGTTCTAGGACCGGGGAGCTGTTTTTT
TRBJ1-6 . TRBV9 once CASSVVVGGYSPLHF TGTGCCAGCAGCGTAGTGGTGGGGGGCTATTCACCCCTCCACTTT
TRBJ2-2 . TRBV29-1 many CSVRDSLYNTGELFF TGCAGCGTTCGGGACTCACTTTATAACACCGGGGAGCTGTTTTTT
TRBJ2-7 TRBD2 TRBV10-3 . CAISDPSGGASYEQYF TGTGCCATCAGTGACCCTAGCGGGGGGGCCTCCTACGAGCAGTACTTC
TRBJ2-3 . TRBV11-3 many CASSFLATDTRYF TGTGCCAGCAGCTTCTTGGCCACAGATACGCGGTATTTT
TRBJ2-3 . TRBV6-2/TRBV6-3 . CASTTGQKTKIFFTDTQYF TGTGCCAGCACTACGGGACAAAAGACGAAAATCTTCTTCACAGATACGCAGTATTTT
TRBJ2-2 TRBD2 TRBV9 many CASSVARLAGSTGELFF TGTGCCAGCAGCGTAGCTAGGCTAGCGGGATCCACCGGGGAGCTGTTTTTT
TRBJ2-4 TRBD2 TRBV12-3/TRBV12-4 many CASSLIAGGNIQYF TGTGCCAGCAGTCTCATAGCGGGAGGGAACATTCAGTACTTC
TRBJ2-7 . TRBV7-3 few CASSFQGPGYEQYF TGTGCCAGCAGCTTCCAGGGACCGGGCTACGAGCAGTACTTC
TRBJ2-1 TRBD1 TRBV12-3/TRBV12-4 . CASSLRGCEQFF TGTGCCAGCAGCCTCAGGGGGTGTGAGCAGTTCTTC
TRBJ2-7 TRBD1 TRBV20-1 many CSASRVGQGSYEQYF TGCAGTGCTAGCAGGGTGGGACAGGGGAGCTACGAGCAGTACTTC
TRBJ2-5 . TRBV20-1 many CSAREETQYF TGCAGTGCTAGAGAAGAGACCCAGTACTTC
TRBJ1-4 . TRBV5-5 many CASSLSPGVVEKLFF TGTGCCAGCAGCTTGTCCCCAGGGGTAGTCGAAAAACTGTTTTTT
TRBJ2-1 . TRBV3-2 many CASSQGLVGHSGGNEQFF TGTGCCAGCAGCCAAGGGCTAGTCGGTCACTCGGGCGGGAATGAGCAGTTCTTC
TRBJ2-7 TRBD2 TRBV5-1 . CASSFGRGEGEQYF TGCGCCAGCAGCTTCGGACGGGGGGAGGGCGAGCAGTACTTC
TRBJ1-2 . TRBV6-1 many CASSPSTRQGYTF TGTGCCAGCAGTCCCTCAACGAGACAAGGCTACACCTTC
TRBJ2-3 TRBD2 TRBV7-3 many CASSLIAGVLSSTDTQYF TGTGCCAGCAGCTTAATAGCGGGGGTCCTTTCTAGCACAGATACGCAGTATTTT
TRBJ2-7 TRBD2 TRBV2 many CASTRASGRGEQYF TGTGCCAGCACCCGGGCTAGCGGGAGAGGCGAGCAGTACTTC
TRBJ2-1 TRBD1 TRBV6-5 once CASSYGDSSYNERFF TGTGCCAGCAGTTACGGGGACAGTTCCTACAATGAGCGGTTCTTC
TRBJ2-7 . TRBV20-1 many CSALPFIYEQYF TGCAGTGCTCTTCCCTTCATTTACGAGCAGTACTTC
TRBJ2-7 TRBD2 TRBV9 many CASSVEPAGAYEQYF TGTGCCAGCAGCGTAGAGCCAGCGGGAGCCTACGAGCAGTACTTC